This TCR beta chain was identified in a study of blood T cell repertoires in COVID-19. Study details: Samples of COVID-19 (acute and convalescent) were obtained from the United States, Italy and Spain. In each case, the material was cDNA or gDNA derived from T cells, B-cell-depleted T cells, or PBMCs.

In the source study's methods: From reference gene primer amplification, estimates of nucleated cell counts were derived. Clones were sequenced by immunoSEQ multiplex PCR, and TCRdb holds only the in-frame ones, with some missing. V and J calls and clone size are copied from that table; D and trimming were computed from the DNA. The table lists tens of thousands of clones, around four fifths of them singletons. Specimen: peripheral blood. The receptor was derived from a woman aged 45-60 years with active or convalescent COVID-19.

The CDR3 protein is CASSLSGWTSGYEQYF. In nucleotides, the CDR3 is TGTGCCAGCAGTTTATCAGGGTGGACTAGCGGCTACGAGCAGTACTTC. The chain links TRBV27 to TRBJ2-7; 10 bases are shared with TRBD2. Trimming removed 0 bases from V and 3 bases from J; junction bases left unmatched: 5. CDR3 size: 16 residues. Germline V gene data show CDR1 as MNHEY and CDR2 as SMNVEV (reference sequence).